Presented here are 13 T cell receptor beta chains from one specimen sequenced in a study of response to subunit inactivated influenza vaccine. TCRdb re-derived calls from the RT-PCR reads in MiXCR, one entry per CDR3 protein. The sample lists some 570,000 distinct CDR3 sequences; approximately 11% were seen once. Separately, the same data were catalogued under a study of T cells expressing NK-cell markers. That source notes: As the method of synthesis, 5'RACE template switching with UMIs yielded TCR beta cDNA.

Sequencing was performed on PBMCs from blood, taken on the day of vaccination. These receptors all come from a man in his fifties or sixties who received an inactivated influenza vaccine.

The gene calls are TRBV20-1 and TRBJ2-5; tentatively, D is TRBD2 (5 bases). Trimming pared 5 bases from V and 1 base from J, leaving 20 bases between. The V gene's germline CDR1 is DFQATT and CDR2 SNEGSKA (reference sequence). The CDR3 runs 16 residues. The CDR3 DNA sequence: TGCAGTGCTGGATTGTTAGCAGGAGGCCTCCAAGAGACCCAGTACTTC. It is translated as CSAGLLAGGLQETQYF.

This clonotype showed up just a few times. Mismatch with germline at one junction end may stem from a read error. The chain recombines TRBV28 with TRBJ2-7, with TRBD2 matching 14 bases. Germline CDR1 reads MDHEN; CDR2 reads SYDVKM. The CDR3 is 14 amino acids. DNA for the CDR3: TGTGCCAGCAGTTCCGGACTAGCGGGAGGCCCCCGGCACTTC. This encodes CASSSGLAGGPRHF. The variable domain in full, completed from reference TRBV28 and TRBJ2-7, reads DVKVTQSSRYLVKRTGEKVFLECVQDMDHENMFWYRQDPGLGLRLIYFSYDVKMKEKGDIPEGYSVSREKKERFSLILESASTNQTSMYLCASSSGLAGGPRHFGPGTRLTVT.

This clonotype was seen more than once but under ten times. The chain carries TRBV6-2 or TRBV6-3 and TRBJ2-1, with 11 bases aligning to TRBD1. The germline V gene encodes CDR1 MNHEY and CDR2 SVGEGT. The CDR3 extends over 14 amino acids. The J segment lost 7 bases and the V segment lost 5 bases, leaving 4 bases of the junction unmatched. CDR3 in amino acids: CASSRTGGWNEQFF. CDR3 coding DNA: TGTGCCAGCAGTAGGACAGGGGGCTGGAATGAGCAGTTCTTC.

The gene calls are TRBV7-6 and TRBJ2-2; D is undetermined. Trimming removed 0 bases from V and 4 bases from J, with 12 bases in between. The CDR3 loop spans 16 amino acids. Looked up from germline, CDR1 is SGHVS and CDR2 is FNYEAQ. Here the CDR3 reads CASSLAPLDSTGELFF. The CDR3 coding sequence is TGTGCCAGCAGCTTAGCGCCCCTTGATAGCACCGGGGAGCTGTTTTTT. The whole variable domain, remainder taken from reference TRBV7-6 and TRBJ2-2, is GAGVSQSPRYKVTKRGQDVALRCDPISGHVSLYWYRQALGQGPEFLTYFNYEAQQDKSGLPNDRFSAERPEGSISTLTIQRTEQRDSAMYRCASSLAPLDSTGELFFGEGSRLTVL.

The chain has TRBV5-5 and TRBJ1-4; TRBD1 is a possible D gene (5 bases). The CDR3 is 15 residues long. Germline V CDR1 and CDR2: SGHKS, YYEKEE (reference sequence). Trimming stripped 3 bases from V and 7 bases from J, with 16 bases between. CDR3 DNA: TGTGCCAGCAGCTGGGGCGGATGGGAGACTGAAAAACTGTTTTTT. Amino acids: CASSWGGWETEKLFF.

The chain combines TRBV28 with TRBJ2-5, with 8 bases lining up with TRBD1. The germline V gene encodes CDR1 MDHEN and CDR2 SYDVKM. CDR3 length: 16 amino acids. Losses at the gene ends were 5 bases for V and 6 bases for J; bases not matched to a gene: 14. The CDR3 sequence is CASSPHPTGGLKTQYF. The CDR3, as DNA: TGTGCCAGCAGTCCCCACCCCACAGGGGGTCTCAAGACCCAGTACTTC.

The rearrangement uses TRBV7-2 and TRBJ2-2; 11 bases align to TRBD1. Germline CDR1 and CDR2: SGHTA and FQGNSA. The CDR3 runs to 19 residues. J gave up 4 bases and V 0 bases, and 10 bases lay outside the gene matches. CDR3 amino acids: CASSLALTGTGGRTGELFF. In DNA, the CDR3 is TGTGCCAGCAGCTTAGCCCTCACCGGGACAGGGGGGCGCACCGGGGAGCTGTTTTTT.

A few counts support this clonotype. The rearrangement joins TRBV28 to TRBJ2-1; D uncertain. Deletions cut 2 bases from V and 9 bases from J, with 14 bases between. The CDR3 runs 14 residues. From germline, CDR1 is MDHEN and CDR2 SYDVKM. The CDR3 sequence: CASSLASRIGEQFF. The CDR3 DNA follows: TGTGCCAGCAGTTTAGCGAGTCGAATTGGTGAGCAGTTCTTC. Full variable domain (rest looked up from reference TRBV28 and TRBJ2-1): DVKVTQSSRYLVKRTGEKVFLECVQDMDHENMFWYRQDPGLGLRLIYFSYDVKMKEKGDIPEGYSVSREKKERFSLILESASTNQTSMYLCASSLASRIGEQFFGPGTRLTVL.

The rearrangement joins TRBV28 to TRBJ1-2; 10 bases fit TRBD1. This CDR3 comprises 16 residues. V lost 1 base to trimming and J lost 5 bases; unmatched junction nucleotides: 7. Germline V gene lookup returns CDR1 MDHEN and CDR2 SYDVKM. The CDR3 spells CASSLFSPGQGYGYTF. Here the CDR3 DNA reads TGTGCCAGCAGTTTATTCTCCCCGGGACAGGGGTATGGCTACACCTTC.

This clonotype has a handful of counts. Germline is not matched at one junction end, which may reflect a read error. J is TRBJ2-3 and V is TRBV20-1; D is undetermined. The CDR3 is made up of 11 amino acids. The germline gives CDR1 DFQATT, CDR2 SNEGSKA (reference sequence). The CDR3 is CSARDWSRACF. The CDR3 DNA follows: TGCAGTGCTAGAGATTGGAGCCGGGCCTGTTTT.

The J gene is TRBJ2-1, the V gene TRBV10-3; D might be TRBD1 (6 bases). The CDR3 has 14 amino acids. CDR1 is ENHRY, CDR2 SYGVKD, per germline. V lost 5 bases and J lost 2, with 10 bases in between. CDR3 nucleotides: TGTGCCATCAGTAACACAGGGACCTACAATGAGCAGTTCTTC. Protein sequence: CAISNTGTYNEQFF.

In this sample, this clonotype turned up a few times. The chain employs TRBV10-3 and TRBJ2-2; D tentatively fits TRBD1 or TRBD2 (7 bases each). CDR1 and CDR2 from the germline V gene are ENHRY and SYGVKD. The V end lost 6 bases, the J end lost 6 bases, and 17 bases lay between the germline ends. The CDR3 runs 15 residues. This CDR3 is CAISPQGGSPGELFF. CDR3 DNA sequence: TGTGCCATCAGCCCCCAGGGGGGGTCTCCCGGGGAGCTGTTTTTT.

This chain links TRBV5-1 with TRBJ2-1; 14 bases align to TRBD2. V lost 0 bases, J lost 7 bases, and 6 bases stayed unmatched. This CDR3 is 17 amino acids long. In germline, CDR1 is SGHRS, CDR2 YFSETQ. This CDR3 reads CASSLGLAGGLRNEQFF. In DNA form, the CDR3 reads TGCGCCAGCAGCTTGGGACTAGCGGGGGGGCTTCGTAATGAGCAGTTCTTC.